The next 15 T cell receptor beta chains were all read from a single sample in a study of T cell responses to AZD1222 COVID-19 vaccine. TCRdb keeps only in-frame clones here, not all; method: immunoSEQ multiplex PCR. The sample includes roughly 120,000 clones, roughly 90% of them seen just once. The sequencing here drew on peripheral blood, taken on day 0 of AZD1222 vaccination. The receptor source for this set is an adult in good health.

The V and J genes are TRBV18 and TRBJ1-5, with 7 bases lining up with TRBD1. This CDR3 has 15 amino acids. Germline lookup yields CDR1 KGHSH and CDR2 LQKENI. V gave up 3 bases and J gave up 3 bases; unmatched junction bases: 5. Here the CDR3 reads CASSPGQGVNQPQHF. The DNA for the CDR3 is TGTGCCAGCTCACCGGGCCAGGGGGTCAATCAGCCCCAGCATTTT.

The J gene is TRBJ1-6, the V gene TRBV28; D perhaps matches TRBD1 (6 bases). V was pared by 3 bases and J by 7 bases, with 13 bases between. This CDR3 is 15 amino acids long. CDR1 and CDR2 (germline): MDHEN, SYDVKM. CDR3 bases: TGTGCCAGCAGTTTCGTTGACAGGATCAATTCACCCCTCCACTTT. Translating gives CASSFVDRINSPLHF.

As DNA, the CDR3 is TGTGCCAGCAGCCTACGCCGGGGGGGCGATGAGCAGTTCTTC. Protein product: CASSLRRGGDEQFF. This chain uses TRBV6-4 with TRBJ2-1; TRBD2 aligns across 8 bases. The CDR3 covers 14 residues. Per germline, CDR1 MRHNA and CDR2 SNTAGT. The V and J ends lost 6 bases and 8 bases, in that order; junction bases with no gene match: 9.

The rearrangement uses TRBV29-1 and TRBJ1-2; D is unclear. The ends were cut back, 5 bases at V and 2 bases at J, with 9 bases in the middle. The CDR3 runs 12 residues. CDR1 is SQVTM, CDR2 ANQGSEA, per germline. Here the CDR3 DNA reads TGCAGCGTTCGGTCGGTAAACTATGGCTACACCTTC. It codes for CSVRSVNYGYTF.

The CDR3 bases are TGTGCCAGTAAGAGGGCGAACACCGGGGAGCTGTTTTTT. It yields the protein CASKRANTGELFF. The V and J genes are TRBV19 and TRBJ2-2; tentative D call: TRBD2 (5 bases). Germline V lookup: CDR1 LNHDA, CDR2 SQIVND (reference sequence). The CDR3 has 13 residues. V lost 7 bases and J lost 0, with 6 bases in between.

This clone was recorded a few times. The CDR3 spells CATSRETRGSFEQFF. CDR3 in DNA: TGTGCCACCAGCAGAGAGACCAGGGGGTCCTTCGAGCAGTTCTTC. The chain uses TRBV15 and TRBJ2-1; 7 bases fit TRBD1. CDR3 length: 15 amino acids. Germline V CDR1 and CDR2: LNHNV, YYDKDF (reference sequence). V was pared by 0 bases and J by 10 bases, with 9 bases of the junction left unmatched.

The rearrangement links TRBV28 to TRBJ1-1; D might be TRBD1 (5 bases). Germline values: CDR1 MDHEN, CDR2 SYDVKM. This CDR3 comprises 14 residues. Deletions cut 3 bases from V and 8 bases from J, with 16 bases between. For the CDR3, the DNA is TGTGCCAGCAGTTTGAAGCCGGGACCGTTGGAAGCTTTCTTT. As protein: CASSLKPGPLEAFF. Looking up the rest from reference TRBV28 and TRBJ1-1 gives the full variable domain: DVKVTQSSRYLVKRTGEKVFLECVQDMDHENMFWYRQDPGLGLRLIYFSYDVKMKEKGDIPEGYSVSREKKERFSLILESASTNQTSMYLCASSLKPGPLEAFFGQGTRLTVV.

The chain joins TRBV9 to TRBJ1-1; 8 bases map to TRBD1. The germline CDR1 and CDR2 sequences are SGDLS and YYNGEE. The CDR3 is made up of 15 amino acids. After removal of 4 bases from V and 2 bases from J, the junction contained 7 bases not matched to a gene. The CDR3 sequence: CASSIRDRRNTEAFF. The CDR3 region has the DNA TGTGCCAGCAGCATCCGGGACAGGAGAAACACTGAAGCTTTCTTT.

The chain joins TRBV19 to TRBJ1-6; the D is unclear. The length of the CDR3 is 16 residues. Trimming took 3 bases from V and 4 from J, leaving 13 bases between them. Germline V gene sequence: CDR1 LNHDA, CDR2 SQIVND (reference sequence). CDR3 bases: TGTGCCAGTAGTATTGGCAGCCCGGCGTATAATTCACCCCTCCACTTT. Its translation: CASSIGSPAYNSPLHF.

The rearrangement links TRBV12-3 or TRBV12-4 to TRBJ1-1, with D unclear. The CDR3 loop spans 11 amino acids. V was trimmed by 1 base and J by 10 bases, leaving 7 bases between them. The chain's CDR3 is CASSLGIGAFF. CDR3 coding DNA: TGTGCCAGCAGTTTAGGGATAGGAGCTTTCTTT.

The genes are TRBV7-8 and TRBJ1-3; D unresolved. The CDR3 is 16 residues long. Germline lookup yields CDR1 SGHVS and CDR2 FQNEAQ. V was cut by 5 bases and J by 0 bases, with 14 bases left in between. CDR3 bases: TGTGCCAGCAGCCCACGATTTGGGAACTCTGGAAACACCATATATTTT. This codes for CASSPRFGNSGNTIYF.

This clone showed up just once. V is TRBV6-4 and J is TRBJ1-6, with D perhaps TRBD1 (5 bases). There are 15 residues in the CDR3. The germline V and J ends were trimmed by 6 bases and 9 bases, with 18 bases remaining between them. Germline-derived CDR1 and CDR2 are MRHNA and SNTAGT. For the CDR3, the DNA is TGTGCCAGCAGGAGGGACTCGGTGGTTGGTTCACCCCTCCACTTT. Residues: CASRRDSVVGSPLHF.

The V and J genes are TRBV9 and TRBJ1-2; no reliable D call. This CDR3 has 14 amino acids. Between the trimmed V and J ends, which lost 3 bases and 4 bases, there was a span of 13 bases. Looked up from germline, CDR1 is SGDLS and CDR2 is YYNGEE. The CDR3 DNA is TGTGCCAGCAGCGATCGGAGTGCGGCCTATGGCTACACCTTC. Protein sequence: CASSDRSAAYGYTF.

The rearrangement joins TRBV7-9 to TRBJ1-2; 7 nucleotides align to TRBD1. The CDR3 spans 11 residues. Trimming at V came to 5 bases and at J to 14 bases, leaving 8 bases not matched to a gene. CDR1 and CDR2 (germline): SEHNR, FQNEAQ (reference sequence). CDR3 amino acids: CASSDRVGGTF. The DNA of the CDR3 is TGTGCCAGCAGCGACAGGGTTGGAGGTACCTTC.

This chain links TRBV12-3 or TRBV12-4 with TRBJ2-1, with TRBD1 matching over 9 bases. J gave up 15 bases and V 6 bases, and 12 bases lay outside the gene matches. CDR3 length: 13 amino acids. The CDR3 sequence is CASRKIAGTGSFF. DNA for the CDR3: TGTGCCAGCAGAAAAATCGCCGGGACAGGGTCGTTCTTC.